The 13 T cell receptor beta chains listed next were all sequenced from one sample in a study of T-cell reconstitution after alpha-beta-depleted transplantation in children. Library preparation (for TCRbeta) was performed with unique molecular identifiers. TCRdb re-derived calls from the PCR reads in MiXCR, one entry per CDR3 protein. Among some 300,000 distinct CDR3 sequences listed, 10% were seen once. The sample was PBMCs from the stem cell graft donor, taken from the stem cell graft. These receptor sequences come from a human donor who donated a stem cell graft to a child with acute lymphoblastic leukemia.

The chain couples TRBV19 to TRBJ1-5; weak D call: TRBD1 (5 bases). V was clipped by 7 bases and J by 3 bases, with 16 bases between them. The CDR3 is 15 residues long. Germline loops: CDR1 LNHDA, CDR2 SQIVND (reference sequence). DNA of the CDR3: TGTGCCAGTACGGCGGATGGGGGTTACAATCAGCCCCAGCATTTT. Its protein product is CASTADGGYNQPQHF.

The sample holds a few counts of this clonotype. This chain links TRBV18 with TRBJ2-7, with TRBD2 identical over 10 bases. Germline values: CDR1 KGHSH, CDR2 LQKENI. The CDR3 loop spans 15 amino acids. The J segment lost 1 base and the V segment lost 3 bases, leaving 3 bases of the junction unmatched. CDR3 region: CASSPTSGISYEQYF. For the CDR3, the DNA is TGTGCCAGCTCACCCACTAGCGGGATATCCTACGAGCAGTACTTC.

On this clonotype itself: This could be a read error, since a much larger clone is one nucleotide away. The chain employs TRBV29-1 and TRBJ2-5; 10 bases fit TRBD1. This CDR3 region has 12 residues. Germline V gene data show CDR1 as SQVTM and CDR2 as ANQGSEA. CDR3 DNA: TGCAGCGCCCGGACAGGGGGAGAGACCGAGTACTTC. Translated, it gives CSARTGGETEYF.

This clonotype was recorded at least ten times. The rearrangement links TRBV6-5 to TRBJ2-2; 7 nucleotides align to TRBD1. The CDR3 spans 15 residues. From germline, CDR1 is MNHEY and CDR2 SVGAGI. V shed 4 bases, J shed 8 bases, and the junction held 10 bases outside the gene matches. DNA for the CDR3: TGTGCCAGCAGTTCCCCCCGACAGGGCAGGGGGGAGCTGTTTTTT. Translation gives CASSSPRQGRGELFF.

The rearrangement uses TRBV7-9 and TRBJ2-7; D gene ambiguous. The germline V gene has CDR1 SEHNR and CDR2 FQNEAQ (reference sequence). The CDR3 totals 14 residues. With 4 bases removed from V and 7 bases from J, the gap between germline ends came to 17 bases. In DNA, the CDR3 is TGTGCCAGCAGCTCGCCTGGTCGTTTGGGTGAGCAGTACTTC. This translates into CASSSPGRLGEQYF.

This chain uses TRBV21-1 with TRBJ1-4; TRBD1 is taken as the D call from the table, unchecked against the DNA. TRBV21-1 is reported as a pseudogene. The CDR3 is made up of 15 amino acids. The CDR3 bases are TGTGCCAGCAGCGCCCGGCACAGGACAAATGAAAAACTGTTTTTT. Protein: CASSARHRTNEKLFF.

The J gene is TRBJ1-1, the V gene TRBV5-6; D not resolved. Germline CDR1 reads SGHDT; CDR2 reads YYEEEE. Trimming removed 1 base at V and 1 base at J, with 8 bases between. This CDR3 has 14 residues. The CDR3, as DNA: TGTGCCAGCAGCTTGCGAGAGGGGAACACTGAAGCTTTCTTT. The encoded protein is CASSLREGNTEAFF.

The rearrangement uses TRBV28 and TRBJ2-1; perhaps TRBD1 as D (6 bases). This CDR3 has 15 amino acids. Trimming stripped 2 bases from V and 0 bases from J, with 8 bases between. Germline CDR1 reads MDHEN; CDR2 reads SYDVKM. CDR3 sequence reads: CASSLEQGSYNEQFF. The DNA for the CDR3 is TGTGCCAGCAGTTTAGAACAGGGCTCCTACAATGAGCAGTTCTTC. Full variable domain (rest looked up from reference TRBV28 and TRBJ2-1): DVKVTQSSRYLVKRTGEKVFLECVQDMDHENMFWYRQDPGLGLRLIYFSYDVKMKEKGDIPEGYSVSREKKERFSLILESASTNQTSMYLCASSLEQGSYNEQFFGPGTRLTVL.

V and J are TRBV4-3 and TRBJ2-2; TRBD2 aligns across 13 bases. The CDR3 is 16 residues long. Germline V gene lookup returns CDR1 LGHNA and CDR2 YSLEER. V trimming: 1 base; J trimming: 6 bases; junction bases outside the gene matches: 2. The chain's CDR3 is CASSQAGLAGAGELFF. The CDR3 DNA sequence: TGCGCCAGCAGCCAAGCCGGACTAGCGGGAGCCGGGGAGCTGTTTTTT.

This clonotype was counted between two and nine times. This chain uses TRBV29-1 with TRBJ1-1; D remains unclear. The V gene lost 3 bases and the J gene lost 3 bases, with 14 bases spanning the gap. The CDR3 runs 14 residues. Germline V gives CDR1 SQVTM, CDR2 ANQGSEA. The CDR3 sequence is CSVEVVRGDTEAFF. The CDR3 nucleotides read TGCAGCGTTGAGGTGGTACGGGGTGACACTGAAGCTTTCTTT.

This chain connects TRBV5-1 to TRBJ2-3, with D perhaps given as TRBD1 or TRBD2 (5 bases each). The V gene's germline CDR1 is SGHRS and CDR2 YFSETQ. The CDR3 length is 13 residues. The germline V and J ends were trimmed by 3 bases and 6 bases, with 11 bases remaining between them. The CDR3 reads CASSSGTSDTQYF. The CDR3 nucleotides are TGCGCCAGCAGCTCAGGGACCTCGGATACGCAGTATTTT.

This clonotype was picked up many times. This chain links TRBV7-8 with TRBJ2-1; 11 bases line up with TRBD2. CDR3 length: 15 amino acids. V was pared by 2 bases and J by 10 bases, with 7 bases of the junction left unmatched. Germline V CDR1 and CDR2: SGHVS, FQNEAQ. The CDR3 DNA reads as TGTGCCAGCAGCTTATGGCTAGCGGGGGGAGGAGAGCAGTTCTTC. It is translated as CASSLWLAGGGEQFF.

V usage is TRBV5-1 and J usage is TRBJ1-2; maybe TRBD1 (6 bases). The CDR3 length is 15 residues. V was cut by 4 bases and J by 3 bases, with 16 bases left in between. Germline CDR1 and CDR2: SGHRS and YFSETQ. CDR3 DNA sequence: TGCGCCAGCAGCCGACCGGACGGGGGGCACTATGGCTACACCTTC. Its protein product is CASSRPDGGHYGYTF.